The clone carrying this TCR beta chain was seen a handful of times. Its antigen is unidentified. TCR cDNA was made by 5'RACE template switching, adding a universal primer site and UMIs. TCRdb re-analysed the 5' RACE reads in MiXCR, keeping a single row per CDR3 protein. The table lists some 350,000 distinct CDR3 sequences, 8.7% of them singletons. This sample is part of a study of T cells after yellow fever vaccination. On the study more broadly: Preparation of the low-cell-number fractions used SMART-Seq v4 Ultra Low Input. Study-level results: Contamination by abundant bulk-population clonotypes could be present in FACS-sorted repertoires.

From germline, CDR1 is SGHVS and CDR2 FNYEAQ. Trimming took 0 bases from V and 5 from J, leaving 10 bases between them. The CDR3 extends over 15 amino acids. The receptor's source is a man between 18 and 35 years old who received the YFV17D yellow fever vaccine. The source material was PBMCs, sampled on the day of the first yellow fever vaccination. This chain joins TRBV7-6 and TRBJ2-2; D is perhaps TRBD2 (6 bases). The DNA of the CDR3 is TGTGCCAGCAGCTTAGCCCCCCTAGCGACCGGGGAGCTGTTTTTT. Translated: CASSLAPLATGELFF. The entire variable domain, with the rest obtained from reference TRBV7-6 and TRBJ2-2, is as follows: GAGVSQSPRYKVTKRGQDVALRCDPISGHVSLYWYRQALGQGPEFLTYFNYEAQQDKSGLPNDRFSAERPEGSISTLTIQRTEQRDSAMYRCASSLAPLATGELFFGEGSRLTVL.